This entry describes one TCR beta chain. The antigen is undetermined. The data stem from a study of T cell responses to AZD1222 COVID-19 vaccine. General study results and limits: After two AZD1222 doses, spike-specific TCR breadth and depth rose versus day 0.

V was pared by 5 bases and J by 1 base, with 17 bases between. There are 16 residues in the CDR3. Germline V CDR1 and CDR2: LNHDA, SQIVND (reference sequence). This table comes from immunoSEQ multiplex PCR, and its TCRdb copy is limited to in-frame clones, with some not included. The data contain around 94,000 clones, 88% of them seen just once; the ten biggest clones take up approximately 21%. This TCR was sampled from an adult in good health. The sample here was peripheral blood, taken on day 0 of AZD1222 vaccination. The rearrangement links TRBV19 to TRBJ1-2; D is unclear. CDR3 sequence: CASSQAGVDYNYGYTF. The CDR3 DNA is TGTGCCAGTAGTCAAGCCGGAGTCGATTATAACTATGGCTACACCTTC.